This T cell receptor (beta chain) comes out of a study of CD8 T cells in ankylosing spondylitis (dated by TCRdb to about 2017). Study-level background: The study profiled T cell receptor beta repertoires in healthy donors and ankylosing spondylitis patients to find disease-linked TCR variants. The full study cohort comprised about 24 ankylosing spondylitis patients and 85 to 120 healthy donors. Peripheral blood was sampled, and synovial fluid was additionally collected from ankylosing spondylitis patients. General study outcomes and caveats: The disease-linked clones were reported as significantly enriched in matched synovial fluid samples from ankylosing spondylitis patients. Some motif variants had previously been reported in the synovial fluid and blood of reactive arthritis patients, which suggests shared mechanisms of disease initiation. Blood from ankylosing spondylitis patients appeared to be characterized by a TCR beta motif made up of seven or eight highly homologous amino acid variants. The disease-linked clones had a CD8+ phenotype and were found at relatively low frequencies in peripheral blood.

This clonotype appeared a few times. Its antigen specificity is not known. Base qualities were left out, and no much larger clone turns up one base away. From the cysteine through the phenylalanine, the CDR3 covers 15 amino acids. The only DNA kept is the CDR3, 45 bases in frame from the first base. CDR1 and CDR2, looked up from the germline V gene, are KGHSH and LQKENI. The junction shows trimming of 6 bases on V and 0 bases on J, plus 15 bases between the germline ends. Data came from an Illumina HiSeq 2500. TCR beta libraries were prepared by quantitative 5'-RACE with molecular barcodes. As for the authors' bioinformatics: A new computational method based on a probabilistic model of VDJ rearrangement was used to identify disease-linked TCR variants. The public reads were reanalyzed by TCRdb: fastp trimming at Q25, MiXCR alignment, in-frame beta chains only. Rows with one shared CDR3 protein collapse into an entry with the most common genes and DNA. The V and J calls, along with clone size, are taken from TCRdb and not from the paper's own processing. This sample has 300,000 to 350,000 distinct CDR3 sequences in its table, and about 20% of those were observed once. Of the sample, around 3.2% falls within the top ten clones.

Rearrangement joined TRBV18 to TRBJ2-7; TRBD1 is perhaps the D gene, given 7 matching bases. This receptor was obtained from a female donor with ankylosing spondylitis or in good health (not recorded which). The sample taken for sequencing was blood, either unsorted or a sorted T cell fraction (not recorded which). The sequenced DNA is TGTGCCAGCTCCCCAGGCGGGACAGCCTCCTACGAGCAGTACTTC. It translates to CASSPGGTASYEQYF.